These 15 T cell receptor beta chains came from one sample sequenced in a study of CD8 T cells in Susac syndrome. The authors reverse transcribed roughly 0.5 to 1 ug RNA with random hexamers. TCRdb itself ran the immunoSEQ multiplex PCR reads through MiXCR, one entry per CDR3 protein. The sample carries around 140,000 distinct CDR3 sequences, approximately 79% recorded once. Sequenced: CD8+ T cells from PBMCs. The receptors stem from a human donor with multiple sclerosis.

This clonotype was detected only a few times. J is TRBJ1-1 and V is TRBV7-2; D possibly corresponds to TRBD1 (5 bases). The CDR3 has 12 amino acids. The V gene's germline CDR1 is SGHTA and CDR2 FQGNSA. Trimming shortened V by 8 bases and J by 4 bases, and 11 bases separated the two germline ends. The CDR3 sequence is CASARGATEAFF. The CDR3 nucleotides are TGTGCCAGCGCTAGAGGGGCCACTGAAGCTTTCTTT.

J is TRBJ2-3 and V is TRBV3-1; 8 bases are a match to TRBD1. In germline, CDR1 is LGHDT, CDR2 YNNKEL (reference sequence). The CDR3 is 16 amino acids. The V segment lost 1 base and the J segment 4 bases; nucleotides outside the gene matches: 7. The CDR3 nucleotides read TGTGCCAGCAGCCAAGCCCGGACAGGGTGGGCAGATACGCAGTATTTT. Its protein product is CASSQARTGWADTQYF.

V and J are TRBV19 and TRBJ2-1; D perhaps matches TRBD2 (5 bases). CDR3 length equals 13 residues. CDR1 and CDR2 (germline): LNHDA, SQIVND (reference sequence). The ends were cut back, 3 bases at V and 9 bases at J, with 12 bases in the middle. The CDR3 sequence: CASSITGKTEQFF. The DNA of the CDR3 is TGTGCCAGTAGTATCACGGGGAAGACTGAGCAGTTCTTC. Variable domain in full (rest from reference TRBV19 and TRBJ2-1): DGGITQSPKYLFRKEGQNVTLSCEQNLNHDAMYWYRQDPGQGLRLIYYSQIVNDFQKGDIAEGYSVSREKKESFPLTVTSAQKNPTAFYLCASSITGKTEQFFGPGTRLTVL.

This clonotype was seen only once. The genes are TRBV5-5 and TRBJ2-7, with D possibly matching TRBD1 (6 bases). Germline loops: CDR1 SGHKS, CDR2 YYEKEE (reference sequence). Trimming cost V 0 bases and J 1 base, with 8 bases left between them. The CDR3 is 14 residues long. The CDR3 DNA reads as TGTGCCAGCAGCTTGGCCACAGGGTCCTACGAGCAGTACGTC. Encoded protein: CASSLATGSYEQYV.

This chain uses TRBV28 with TRBJ1-5; no clear D gene. Between the trimmed V and J ends, which lost 3 bases and 2 bases, there was a span of 14 bases. The CDR3 has 16 residues. CDR1 is MDHEN and CDR2 is SYDVKM in the germline V gene. CDR3 sequence: CASSLAGGWGNQPQHF. CDR3 nucleotides: TGTGCCAGCAGTTTGGCGGGAGGCTGGGGCAATCAGCCCCAGCATTTT.

This clonotype was seen a single time. Its ends do not fully match the called genes, so a read error is possible. The chain is built from TRBV28 and TRBJ1-3, with D maybe TRBD1 (5 bases). The CDR3 spans 16 residues. Germline V gives CDR1 MDHEN, CDR2 SYDVKM. CDR3 amino acids: CASSLIAGTSENTIYF. In nucleotides, the CDR3 is TGTGCCAGCAGTTTAATCGCTGGGACCTCTGAAAACACCATATATTTT.

This clonotype was seen more than once but under ten times. The chain couples TRBV6-2 or TRBV6-3 to TRBJ1-1, with 7 positions matching TRBD1. V lost 3 bases and J lost 4; bases outside the gene matches: 2. The CDR3 runs to 13 residues. Germline CDR1 reads MNHEY; CDR2 reads SVGEGT. DNA for the CDR3: TGTGCCAGCAGTTATACAGGGGTCACTGAAGCTTTCTTT. Amino acids: CASSYTGVTEAFF.

The genes are TRBV27 and TRBJ1-4, with 10 bases matching TRBD1. With V trimmed by 2 bases and J by 7 bases, 4 bases remained unmatched. From germline, CDR1 is MNHEY and CDR2 SMNVEV (reference sequence). The CDR3 is 15 residues long. CDR3 amino acids: CASSLIGTGVEKLFF. The CDR3 DNA reads TGTGCCAGCAGTTTAATTGGGACAGGGGTTGAAAAACTGTTTTTT. Variable domain in full (rest from reference TRBV27 and TRBJ1-4): EAQVTQNPRYLITVTGKKLTVTCSQNMNHEYMSWYRQDPGLGLRQIYYSMNVEVTDKGDVPEGYKVSRKEKRNFPLILESPSPNQTSLYFCASSLIGTGVEKLFFGSGTQLSVL.

This chain uses TRBV11-3 with TRBJ2-1; TRBD2 matches 10 bases. Germline trimming cut 4 bases from V and 2 bases from J; bases unmatched to any gene: 8. The germline V gene has CDR1 SGHNT and CDR2 YENEEA. The CDR3 covers 17 residues. CDR3 in amino acids: CASSSILAGETYNEQFF. The DNA for the CDR3 is TGTGCCAGCAGCTCTATTCTAGCGGGAGAGACCTACAATGAGCAGTTCTTC.

With regard to this clonotype: Because it lacks the conserved phenylalanine or tryptophan at the end, this CDR3 is likely a read error. This rearrangement joins TRBV5-6 to TRBJ1-2, with a weak D call TRBD1 (5 bases). The CDR3 covers 14 residues. V lost 0 bases and J lost 9, with 15 bases in between. Germline V gene sequence: CDR1 SGHDT, CDR2 YYEEEE. CDR3 nucleotides: TGTGCCAGCAGCTTGGCACAGGATCTCTGGCGCTACACCGTC. Protein product: CASSLAQDLWRYTV.

This clonotype was seen a handful of times. The chain recombines TRBV12-3 or TRBV12-4 with TRBJ1-5, with TRBD1 as a possible D gene (6 bases). Deletions cut 3 bases from V and 0 bases from J, with 12 bases between. The CDR3 runs to 16 residues. The CDR3 sequence is CASSFSGAYSNQPQHF. The CDR3 DNA is TGTGCCAGCAGTTTTTCGGGGGCCTATAGCAATCAGCCCCAGCATTTT.

J is TRBJ1-1 and V is TRBV19; D not resolved. The CDR3 length is 14 residues. V was pared by 1 base and J by 1 base, with 7 bases between. Germline-derived CDR1 and CDR2 are LNHDA and SQIVND (reference sequence). Written as DNA, the CDR3 is TGTGCCAGTAGTATAGTAGCGGGGAACACTGAAGCTTTCTTT. It codes for CASSIVAGNTEAFF. Full variable domain (remainder filled in from reference TRBV19 and TRBJ1-1): DGGITQSPKYLFRKEGQNVTLSCEQNLNHDAMYWYRQDPGQGLRLIYYSQIVNDFQKGDIAEGYSVSREKKESFPLTVTSAQKNPTAFYLCASSIVAGNTEAFFGQGTRLTVV.

This rearrangement joins TRBV2 to TRBJ1-5, with D uncertain. The CDR3 runs to 11 residues. Deletions cut 6 bases from V and 8 bases from J, with 8 bases between. Per the germline V gene, CDR1 is SNHLY and CDR2 is FYNNEI. CDR3 amino acids: CASRGIKPQHF. The CDR3 DNA is TGTGCCAGCAGAGGAATCAAGCCCCAGCATTTT.

This rearrangement joins TRBV19 to TRBJ2-3, with D unclear. This CDR3 spans 15 amino acids. CDR1 and CDR2 from the germline V gene are LNHDA and SQIVND (reference sequence). V dropped 3 bases and J dropped 2 bases, with 12 bases sitting between them. CDR3: CASSMGSSYTDTQYF. CDR3 sequence (DNA): TGTGCCAGTAGTATGGGCAGTTCGTACACAGATACGCAGTATTTT.

The chain links TRBV5-4 to TRBJ1-1, with a possible D match to TRBD1 (6 bases). CDR3 length: 13 residues. Per germline, CDR1 SGHNT and CDR2 YYREEE (reference sequence). V dropped 3 bases and J dropped 7 bases, with 13 bases sitting between them. This CDR3 is CASSSGQRDEAFF. Written as DNA, the CDR3 is TGTGCCAGCAGCTCTGGACAGCGAGATGAAGCTTTCTTT.